The 8 T cell receptor beta chains below come from one sample, sequenced in a study of blood T cell repertoires in COVID-19. The assay was immunoSEQ multiplex PCR, and TCRdb's table has in-frame clones only and misses some. The sample lists roughly 15,000 clones, about 87% occurring once. Input material: peripheral blood. Source of these receptors: a human donor in a cohort sampled during active COVID-19.

The chain joins TRBV6-5 to TRBJ2-7; TRBD1 agrees at 10 bases. The CDR3 has 15 amino acids. V dropped 0 bases and J dropped 3; count of bases not matched to a gene: 2. Germline CDR1 is MNHEY and CDR2 is SVGAGI. The CDR3 DNA is TGTGCCAGCAGTTACTCCGGGACAGGGGACTACGAGCAGTACTTC. Amino acid sequence: CASSYSGTGDYEQYF.

This clone was recorded only once. The V gene is TRBV2, the J gene TRBJ2-3; the match to TRBD2 covers 13 bases. Germline trimming cut 6 bases from V and 3 bases from J; bases unmatched to any gene: 6. CDR1 and CDR2 (germline): SNHLY, FYNNEI. The CDR3 has 16 residues. CDR3 sequence reads: CASSPGLAGVTDTQYF. In nucleotides, the CDR3 is TGTGCCAGCAGCCCTGGACTAGCGGGAGTGACAGATACGCAGTATTTT.

V is TRBV28 and J is TRBJ2-7; 7 nucleotides line up with TRBD1. The CDR3 is made up of 14 amino acids. CDR1 is MDHEN and CDR2 is SYDVKM in the germline V gene. The junction had 3 bases not matched to a gene; V was cut back by 3 bases and J by 1 base. CDR3 sequence (DNA): TGTGCCAGCAGTTTTGACAGGGTGTCCTACGAGCAGTACTTC. This codes for CASSFDRVSYEQYF.

The gene calls are TRBV6-6 and TRBJ2-3; TRBD2 might be the D (5 bases). CDR1 and CDR2 (germline): MNHNY, SVGAGI (reference sequence). The CDR3 spans 15 residues. V lost 5 bases, J lost 0 bases, and 12 bases lay in between. The chain's CDR3 is CASSVLGSSTDTQYF. In DNA form, the CDR3 reads TGTGCCAGCAGTGTACTAGGGAGTAGCACAGATACGCAGTATTTT.

The V and J genes are TRBV9 and TRBJ1-2, with D perhaps TRBD1 (5 bases). Per the germline V gene, CDR1 is SGDLS and CDR2 is YYNGEE. The CDR3 runs 13 residues. The germline V and J ends were trimmed by 5 bases and 3 bases, with 11 bases remaining between them. The DNA for the CDR3 is TGTGCCAGCAGTGGGCAGGGTTACTATGGCTACACCTTC. Translation: CASSGQGYYGYTF.

This clone is a singleton in its sample. The chain carries TRBV7-9 and TRBJ2-7; 9 positions match TRBD1. This CDR3 comprises 13 residues. Losses at the gene ends were 5 bases for V and 6 bases for J; bases not matched to a gene: 5. CDR1 is SEHNR, CDR2 FQNEAQ, per germline (reference sequence). CDR3 region: CASSPRTGVEQYF. CDR3 DNA: TGTGCCAGCAGCCCCCGGACAGGGGTCGAGCAGTACTTC.

The rearrangement links TRBV28 to TRBJ2-1; the match to TRBD2 covers 7 bases. CDR3 length: 16 residues. The germline CDR1 and CDR2 sequences are MDHEN and SYDVKM. J lost 5 bases, V lost 4 bases, and 11 bases had no gene match. CDR3 nucleotide sequence: TGTGCCAGCAGTTCACCGACCGGGACTACCCACAATGAGCAGTTCTTC. Its protein product is CASSSPTGTTHNEQFF.

The CDR3 bases are TGTGCCAGCAGCAAAGGACTAGCGGGAGAAGAGGGGAGCACAGATACGCAGTATTTT. As protein: CASSKGLAGEEGSTDTQYF. The J gene is TRBJ2-3, the V gene TRBV21-1; the DNA was not compared with TRBD2, the D call given in the table. TRBV21-1 is listed as a pseudogene. This CDR3 contains 19 residues.